This passage covers 2 T cell receptor beta chains from one sample sequenced in a study of Ad26.COV2.S vaccination and SARS-CoV-2 variants (dated by TCRdb to about 2021). The protocol used for the library was the immunoSEQ multiplex PCR assay. This is the immuneACCESS table as TCRdb keeps it, with only in-frame sequences that have V and J called. A part of the clones is gone; compared with another copy, unresolved V genes explain less than half, and the rest is unexplained. Here the sample has about 420,000 clones; around 87% occur a single time. The ten largest account for roughly 4% of the sample. Read against the paper, the sample's treatment or condition label means: around 19 received Ad26.COV2.S at low or high dose, single or two shots; roughly five received placebo; per-sample allocation not given. For vaccine and placebo recipients, the sequenced repertoires came from samples collected on day 63 after the first injection.

The specimen was peripheral blood, collected in a trial of Ad26.COV2.S vaccine versus placebo. These receptors came from a person between 18 and 65 years old who received the Ad26.COV2.S COVID-19 vaccine or a placebo.

A single count supports this clone. This chain joins TRBV30 and TRBJ1-5; tentative D call: TRBD1 (5 bases). Germline V gene data show CDR1 as GTSNPN and CDR2 as SVGIG (reference sequence). This CDR3 is 15 amino acids long. V lost 0 bases and J 5 bases, leaving 14 bases between the germline ends. CDR3 bases: TGTGCCTGGAGTGTAAGGATCGGGGGGGATCAGCCCCAGCATTTT. Its translation is CAWSVRIGGDQPQHF.

This chain links TRBV14 with TRBJ1-1; D is undetermined. V was pared by 4 bases and J by 1 base, with 10 bases between. Germline values: CDR1 SGHDN, CDR2 FVKESK. The CDR3 loop spans 14 amino acids. CDR3 DNA: TGTGCCAGCAGCCGGCAGAAGGGGAACACTGAAGCTTTCTTT. Its translation: CASSRQKGNTEAFF. The full variable domain, with the rest looked up from reference TRBV14 and TRBJ1-1, is EAGVTQFPSHSVIEKGQTVTLRCDPISGHDNLYWYRRVMGKEIKFLLHFVKESKQDESGMPNNRFLAERTGGTYSTLKVQPAELEDSGVYFCASSRQKGNTEAFFGQGTRLTVV.